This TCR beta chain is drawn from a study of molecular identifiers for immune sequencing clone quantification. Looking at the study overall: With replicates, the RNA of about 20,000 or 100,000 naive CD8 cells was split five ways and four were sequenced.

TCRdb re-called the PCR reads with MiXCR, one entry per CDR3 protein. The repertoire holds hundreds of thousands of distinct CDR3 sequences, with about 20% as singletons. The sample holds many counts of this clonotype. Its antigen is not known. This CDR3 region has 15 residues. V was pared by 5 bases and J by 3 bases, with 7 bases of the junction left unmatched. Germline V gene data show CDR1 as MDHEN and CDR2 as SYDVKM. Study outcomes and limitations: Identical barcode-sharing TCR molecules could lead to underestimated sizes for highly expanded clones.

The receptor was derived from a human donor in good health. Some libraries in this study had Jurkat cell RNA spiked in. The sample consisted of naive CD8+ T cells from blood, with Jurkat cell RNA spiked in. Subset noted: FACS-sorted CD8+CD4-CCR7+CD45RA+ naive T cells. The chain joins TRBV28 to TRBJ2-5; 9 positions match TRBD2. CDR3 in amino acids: CASSPLAGVEETQYF. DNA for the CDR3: TGTGCCAGCAGTCCCTTAGCGGGAGTTGAAGAGACCCAGTACTTC.